This T cell receptor beta chain was recovered during a study of graft-versus-host responses after intestinal transplantation. General study results and limits: GvH clones detected in recipient marrow included some appearing first in ileum or blood.

Notes on this clone: Its antigen remains unknown.

J gave up 4 bases and V 5 bases, and 10 bases lay outside the gene matches. The CDR3 sequence is 18 residues long. Germline-derived CDR1 and CDR2 are SNHLY and FYNNEI. TCRdb's table, derived via immunoSEQ multiplex PCR, lists solely in-frame clones and lacks some. The sample consists of under 75,000 clones, almost 90% of them appearing once. The sequencing used unstimulated CD8+ T cells sorted from spleen or lymph node cells, collected before transplant. This TCR was recovered from a human donor who was the organ donor for an intestinal transplant. The gene calls are TRBV2 and TRBJ2-6, with 11 nucleotides matching TRBD1. The DNA for the CDR3 is TGTGCCAGCAGTACCGGCCGGACAGGGGGCTCCGGGGCCAACGTCCTGACTTTC. It codes for CASSTGRTGGSGANVLTF.